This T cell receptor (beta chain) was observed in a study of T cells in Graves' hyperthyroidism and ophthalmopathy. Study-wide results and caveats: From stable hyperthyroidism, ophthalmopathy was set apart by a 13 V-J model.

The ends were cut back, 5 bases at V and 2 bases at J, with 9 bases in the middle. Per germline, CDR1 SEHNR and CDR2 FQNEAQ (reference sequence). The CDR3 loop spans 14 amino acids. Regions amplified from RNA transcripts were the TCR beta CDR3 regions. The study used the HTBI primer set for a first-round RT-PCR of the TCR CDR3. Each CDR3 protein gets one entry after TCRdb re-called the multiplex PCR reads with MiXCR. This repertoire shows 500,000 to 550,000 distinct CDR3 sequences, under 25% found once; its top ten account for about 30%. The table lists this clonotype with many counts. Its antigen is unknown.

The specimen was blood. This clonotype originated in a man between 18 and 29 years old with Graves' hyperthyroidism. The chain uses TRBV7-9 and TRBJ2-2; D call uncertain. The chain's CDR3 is CASSPWGNTGELFF. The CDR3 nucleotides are TGTGCCAGCAGCCCGTGGGGAAACACCGGGGAGCTGTTTTTT.